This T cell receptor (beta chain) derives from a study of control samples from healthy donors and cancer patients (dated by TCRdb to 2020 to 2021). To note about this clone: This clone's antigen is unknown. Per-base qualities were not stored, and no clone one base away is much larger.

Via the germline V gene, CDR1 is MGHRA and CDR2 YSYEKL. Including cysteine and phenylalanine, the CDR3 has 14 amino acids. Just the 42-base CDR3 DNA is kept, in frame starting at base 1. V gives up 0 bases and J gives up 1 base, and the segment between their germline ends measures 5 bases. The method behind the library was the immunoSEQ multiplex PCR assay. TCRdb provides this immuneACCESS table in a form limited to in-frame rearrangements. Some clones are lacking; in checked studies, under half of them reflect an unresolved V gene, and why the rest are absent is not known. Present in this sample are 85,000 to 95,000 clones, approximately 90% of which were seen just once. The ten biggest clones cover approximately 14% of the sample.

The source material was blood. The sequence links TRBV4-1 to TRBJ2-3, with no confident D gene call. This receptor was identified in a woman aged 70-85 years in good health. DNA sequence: TGCGCCAGCAGCCAAGAGGGTCGCACAGATACGCAGTATTTT. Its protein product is CASSQEGRTDTQYF.